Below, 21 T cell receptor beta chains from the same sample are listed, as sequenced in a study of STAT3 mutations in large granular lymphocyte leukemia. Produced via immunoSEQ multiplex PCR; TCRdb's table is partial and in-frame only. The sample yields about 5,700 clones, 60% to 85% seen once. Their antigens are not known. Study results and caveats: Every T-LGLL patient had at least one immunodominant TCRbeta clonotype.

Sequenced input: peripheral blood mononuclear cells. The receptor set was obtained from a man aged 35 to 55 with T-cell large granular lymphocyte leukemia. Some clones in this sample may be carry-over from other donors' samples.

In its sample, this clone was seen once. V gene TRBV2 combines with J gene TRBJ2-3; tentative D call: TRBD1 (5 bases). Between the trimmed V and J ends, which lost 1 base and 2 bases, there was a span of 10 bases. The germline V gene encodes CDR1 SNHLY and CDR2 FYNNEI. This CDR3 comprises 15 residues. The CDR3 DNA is TGTGCCAGCAGTGAAGTCAGGGCAGACACAGATACGCAGTATTTT. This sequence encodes CASSEVRADTDTQYF.

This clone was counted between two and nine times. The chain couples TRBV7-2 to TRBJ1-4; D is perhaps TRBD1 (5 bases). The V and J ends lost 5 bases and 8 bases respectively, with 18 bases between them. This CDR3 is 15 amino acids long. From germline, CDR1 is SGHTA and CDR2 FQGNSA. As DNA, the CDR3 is TGTGCCAGCAGCCAGAGGGGCGGCAGGGTCGAAAAACTGTTTTTT. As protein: CASSQRGGRVEKLFF.

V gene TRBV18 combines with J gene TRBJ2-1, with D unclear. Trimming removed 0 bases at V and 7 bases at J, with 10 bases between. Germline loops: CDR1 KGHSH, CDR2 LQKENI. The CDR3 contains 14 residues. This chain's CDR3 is CASSPPRSLNEQFF. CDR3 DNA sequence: TGTGCCAGCTCACCACCGCGGAGTCTTAATGAGCAGTTCTTC.

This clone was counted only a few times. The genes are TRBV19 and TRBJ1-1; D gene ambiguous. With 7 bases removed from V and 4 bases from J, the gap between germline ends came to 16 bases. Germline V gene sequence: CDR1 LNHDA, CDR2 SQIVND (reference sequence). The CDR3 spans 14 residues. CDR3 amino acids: CASKREDVGTEAFF. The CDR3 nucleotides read TGTGCCAGTAAGAGGGAAGACGTGGGCACTGAAGCTTTCTTT.

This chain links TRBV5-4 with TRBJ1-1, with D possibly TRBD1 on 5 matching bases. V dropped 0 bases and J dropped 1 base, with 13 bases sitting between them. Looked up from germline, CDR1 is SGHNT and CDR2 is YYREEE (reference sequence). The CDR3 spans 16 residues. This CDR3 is CASSLDPGRPNTEAFF. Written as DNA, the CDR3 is TGTGCCAGCAGCTTGGACCCGGGACGACCGAACACTGAAGCTTTCTTT. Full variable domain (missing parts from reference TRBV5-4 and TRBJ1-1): ETGVTQSPTHLIKTRGQQVTLRCSSQSGHNTVSWYQQALGQGPQFIFQYYREEENGRGNFPPRFSGLQFPNYSSELNVNALELDDSALYLCASSLDPGRPNTEAFFGQGTRLTVV.

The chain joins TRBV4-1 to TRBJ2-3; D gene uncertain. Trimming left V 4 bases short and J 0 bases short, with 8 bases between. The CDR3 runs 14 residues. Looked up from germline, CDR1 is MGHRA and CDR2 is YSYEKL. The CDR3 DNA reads TGCGCCAGCAGCCCAACAGCTAGCACAGATACGCAGTATTTT. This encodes CASSPTASTDTQYF.

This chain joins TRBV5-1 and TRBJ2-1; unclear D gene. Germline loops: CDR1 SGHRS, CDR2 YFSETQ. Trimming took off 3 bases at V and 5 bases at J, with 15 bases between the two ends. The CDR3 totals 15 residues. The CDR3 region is CASSWEGLQNNEQFF. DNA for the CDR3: TGCGCCAGCAGCTGGGAAGGCTTACAGAACAATGAGCAGTTCTTC.

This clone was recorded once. In DNA form, the CDR3 reads TGTGCCAGCAGGGGGGGACAGAACACCGGGGAGCTGTTTTTT. Protein product: CASRGGQNTGELFF. The chain employs TRBV2 and TRBJ2-2; either TRBD1 or TRBD2 may fit D (6 bases each). The CDR3 is made up of 14 amino acids. The germline gives CDR1 SNHLY, CDR2 FYNNEI. Trimming removed 6 bases from V and 1 base from J, with 9 bases in between.

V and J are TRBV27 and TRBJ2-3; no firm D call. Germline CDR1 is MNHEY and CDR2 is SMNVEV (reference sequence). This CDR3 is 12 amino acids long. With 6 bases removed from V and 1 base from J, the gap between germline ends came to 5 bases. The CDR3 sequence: CASRGCTDTQYF. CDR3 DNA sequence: TGTGCCAGCAGAGGGTGCACAGATACGCAGTATTTT.

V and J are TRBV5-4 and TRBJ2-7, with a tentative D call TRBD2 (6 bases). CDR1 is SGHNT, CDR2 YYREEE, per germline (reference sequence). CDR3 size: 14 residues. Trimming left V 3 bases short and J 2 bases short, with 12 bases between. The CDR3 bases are TGTGCCAGCAGCTCCAGGACTAACCCCTACGAGCAGTACTTC. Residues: CASSSRTNPYEQYF.

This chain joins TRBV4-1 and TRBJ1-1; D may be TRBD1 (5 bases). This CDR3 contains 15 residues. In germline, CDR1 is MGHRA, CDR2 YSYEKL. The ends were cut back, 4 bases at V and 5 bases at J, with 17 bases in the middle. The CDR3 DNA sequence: TGCGCCAGCAGCCGCCAAGGTGGGGGGAGGACTGAAGCTTTCTTT. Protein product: CASSRQGGGRTEAFF.

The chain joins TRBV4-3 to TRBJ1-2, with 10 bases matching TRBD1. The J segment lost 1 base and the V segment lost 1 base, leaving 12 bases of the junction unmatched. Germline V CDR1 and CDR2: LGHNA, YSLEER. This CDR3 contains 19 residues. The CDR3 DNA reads TGCGCCAGCAGCCAAGTCGCCGGGACAGGGGATTTTCTTAACTATGGCTACACCTTC. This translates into CASSQVAGTGDFLNYGYTF.

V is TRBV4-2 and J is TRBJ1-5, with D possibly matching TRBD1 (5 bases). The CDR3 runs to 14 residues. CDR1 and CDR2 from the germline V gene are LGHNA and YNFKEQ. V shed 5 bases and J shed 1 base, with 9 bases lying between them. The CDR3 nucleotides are TGTGCCAGCAGCTTTCAGGGAAGCAATCAGCCCCAGCATTTT. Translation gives CASSFQGSNQPQHF.

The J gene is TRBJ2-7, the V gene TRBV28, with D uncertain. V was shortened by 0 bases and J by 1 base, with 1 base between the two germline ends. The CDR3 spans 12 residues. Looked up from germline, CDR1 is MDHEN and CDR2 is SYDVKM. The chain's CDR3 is CASSLWSYEQYF. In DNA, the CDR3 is TGTGCCAGCAGTTTATGGTCCTACGAGCAGTACTTC.

The CDR3 DNA follows: TGTGCCAGAATAGTAGTGGCTAGCGGGATGGCCGAGCAGTACTTC. Its translation: CARIVVASGMAEQYF. The rearrangement links TRBV5-3 to TRBJ2-7; 9 bases agree with TRBD2. TRBV5-3 is known as an ORF, though its function is uncertain. There are 15 residues in the CDR3. The V gene end was trimmed by 6 bases and the J gene end by 6 bases; junction bases not matched to a gene: 13.

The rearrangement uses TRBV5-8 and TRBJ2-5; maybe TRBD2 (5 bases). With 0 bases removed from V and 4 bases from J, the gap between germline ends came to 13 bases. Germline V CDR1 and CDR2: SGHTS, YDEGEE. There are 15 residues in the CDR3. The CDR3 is CASSLGPGERETQYF. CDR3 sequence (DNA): TGTGCCAGCAGCTTGGGACCCGGGGAGAGAGAGACCCAGTACTTC.

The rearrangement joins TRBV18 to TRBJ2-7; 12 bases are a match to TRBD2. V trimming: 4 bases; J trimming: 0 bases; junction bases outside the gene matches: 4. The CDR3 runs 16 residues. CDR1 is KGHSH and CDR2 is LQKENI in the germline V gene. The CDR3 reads CASSHRLAGDSYEQYF. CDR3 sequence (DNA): TGTGCCAGCTCACACAGACTAGCGGGGGACTCCTACGAGCAGTACTTC.

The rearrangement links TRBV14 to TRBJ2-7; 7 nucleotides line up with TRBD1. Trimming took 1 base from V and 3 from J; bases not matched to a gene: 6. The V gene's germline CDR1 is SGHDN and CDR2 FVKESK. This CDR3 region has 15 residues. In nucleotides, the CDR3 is TGTGCCAGCAGCCAAGTATATGGGACAGTCTACGAGCAGTACTTC. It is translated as CASSQVYGTVYEQYF. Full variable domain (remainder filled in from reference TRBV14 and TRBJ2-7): EAGVTQFPSHSVIEKGQTVTLRCDPISGHDNLYWYRRVMGKEIKFLLHFVKESKQDESGMPNNRFLAERTGGTYSTLKVQPAELEDSGVYFCASSQVYGTVYEQYFGPGTRLTVT.

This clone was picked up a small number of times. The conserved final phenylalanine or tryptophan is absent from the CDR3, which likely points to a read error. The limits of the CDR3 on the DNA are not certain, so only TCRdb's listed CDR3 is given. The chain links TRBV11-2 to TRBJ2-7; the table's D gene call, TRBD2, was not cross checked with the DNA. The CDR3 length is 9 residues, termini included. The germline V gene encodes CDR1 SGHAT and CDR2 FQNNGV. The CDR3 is CASQRGDYL.

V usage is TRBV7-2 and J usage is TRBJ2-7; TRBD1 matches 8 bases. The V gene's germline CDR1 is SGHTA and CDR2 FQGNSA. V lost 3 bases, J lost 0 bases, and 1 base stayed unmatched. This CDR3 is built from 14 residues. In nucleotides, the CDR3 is TGTGCCAGCAGCTTGCAGGGGGCCTCCTACGAGCAGTACTTC. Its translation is CASSLQGASYEQYF.

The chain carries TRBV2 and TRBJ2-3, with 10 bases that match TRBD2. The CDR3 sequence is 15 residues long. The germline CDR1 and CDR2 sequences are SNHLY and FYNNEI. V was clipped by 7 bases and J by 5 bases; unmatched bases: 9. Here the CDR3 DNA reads TGTGCCAGCATGAAGCGGGAGGGCCCGGGAGATACGCAGTATTTT. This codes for CASMKREGPGDTQYF.